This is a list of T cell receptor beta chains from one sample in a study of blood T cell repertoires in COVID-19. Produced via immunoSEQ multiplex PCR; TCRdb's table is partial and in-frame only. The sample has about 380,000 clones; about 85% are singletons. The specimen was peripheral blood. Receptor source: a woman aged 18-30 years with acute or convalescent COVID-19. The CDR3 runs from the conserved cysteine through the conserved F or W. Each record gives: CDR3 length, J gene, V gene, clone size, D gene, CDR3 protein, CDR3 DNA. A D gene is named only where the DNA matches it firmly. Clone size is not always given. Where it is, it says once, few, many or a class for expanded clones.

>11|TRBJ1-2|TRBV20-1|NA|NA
CSARVIPGYTF
TGCAGTGCTAGAGTAATCCCCGGCTACACCTTC
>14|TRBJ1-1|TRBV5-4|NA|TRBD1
CASRPGTENTEAFF
TGTGCCAGCAGGCCAGGGACAGAGAACACTGAAGCTTTCTTT
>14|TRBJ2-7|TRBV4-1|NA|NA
CASSQGAGSYEQYF
TGCGCCAGCAGCCAAGGTGCAGGGTCTTACGAGCAGTACTTC
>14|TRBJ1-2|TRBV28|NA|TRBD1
CASRPTGTGDGYTF
TGTGCCAGCAGACCCACCGGGACAGGGGATGGCTACACCTTC
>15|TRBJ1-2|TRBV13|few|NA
CASSSPDRWDYGYTF
TGTGCCAGCAGTTCTCCCGACAGGTGGGACTATGGCTACACCTTC
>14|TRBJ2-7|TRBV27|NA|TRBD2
CASRQGLADPRQYF
TGTGCCAGCAGACAGGGACTAGCGGACCCCCGGCAGTACTTC
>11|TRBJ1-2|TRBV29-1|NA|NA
CSVTVNYGYTF
TGCAGCGTAACGGTCAACTATGGCTACACCTTC
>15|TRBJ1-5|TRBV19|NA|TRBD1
CASTDDRAINQPQHF
TGTGCCAGTACCGATGACAGGGCGATCAATCAGCCCCAGCATTTT
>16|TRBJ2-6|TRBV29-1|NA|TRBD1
CSASGTASSGANVLTF
TGCAGCGCCTCCGGGACAGCTTCTTCTGGGGCCAACGTCCTGACTTTC
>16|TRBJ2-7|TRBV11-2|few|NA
CASSLLPQAGISEQYF
TGTGCCAGCAGCTTACTACCCCAGGCCGGGATATCCGAGCAGTACTTC
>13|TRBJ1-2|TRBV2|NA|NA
CASSENNLYGYTF
TGTGCCAGCAGTGAAAACAACCTTTATGGCTACACCTTC
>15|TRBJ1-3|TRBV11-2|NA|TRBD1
CASSPGQSWGNTIYF
TGTGCCAGCAGCCCGGGACAGAGCTGGGGAAACACCATATATTTT
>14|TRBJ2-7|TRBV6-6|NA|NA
CASSSGQLSSEQYF
TGTGCCAGCAGTTCCGGACAGTTATCCTCCGAGCAGTACTTC
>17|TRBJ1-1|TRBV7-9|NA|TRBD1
CASSLAVQTGTNTEAFF
TGTGCCAGCAGCTTAGCTGTGCAGACAGGGACGAACACTGAAGCTTTCTTT
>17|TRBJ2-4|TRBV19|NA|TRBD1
CASSLMIGQGLGNIQYF
TGTGCCAGTAGTCTGATGATAGGACAGGGTCTTGGAAACATTCAGTACTTC
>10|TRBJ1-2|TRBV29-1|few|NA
CSVRGNGYTF
TGCAGCGTTAGGGGCAATGGCTACACCTTC
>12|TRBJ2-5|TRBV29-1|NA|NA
CSVEDFAETQYF
TGCAGCGTTGAAGATTTCGCGGAGACCCAGTACTTC
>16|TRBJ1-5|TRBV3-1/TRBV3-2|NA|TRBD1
CASSQDAGQGVQPQHF
TGTGCCAGCAGCCAAGATGCGGGACAGGGCGTACAGCCCCAGCATTTT
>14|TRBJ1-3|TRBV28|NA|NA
CASSLGGDGNTIYF
TGTGCCAGCAGTTTGGGGGGGGATGGAAACACCATATATTTT
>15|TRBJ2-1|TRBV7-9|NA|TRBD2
CASRQPGLGDNEQFF
TGTGCCAGCAGACAACCGGGACTAGGCGACAATGAGCAGTTCTTC
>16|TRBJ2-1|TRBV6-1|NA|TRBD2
CASSGTSGTLYNEQFF
TGTGCCAGCAGTGGAACTAGCGGAACCCTATACAATGAGCAGTTCTTC
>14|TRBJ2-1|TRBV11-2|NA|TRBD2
CASSLERGGTEQFF
TGTGCCAGCAGCTTAGAACGGGGGGGCACTGAGCAGTTCTTC
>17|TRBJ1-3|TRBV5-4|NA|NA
CASSFWTEPTSGNTIYF
TGTGCCAGCAGCTTTTGGACAGAGCCCACTTCTGGAAACACCATATATTTT
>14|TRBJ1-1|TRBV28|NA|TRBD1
CASSKTGTNTEAFF
TGTGCCAGCTCTAAGACAGGGACGAACACTGAAGCTTTCTTT
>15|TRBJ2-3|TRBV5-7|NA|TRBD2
CASIGGTIYTDTQYF
TGTGCCAGCATCGGCGGGACTATATACACAGATACGCAGTATTTT
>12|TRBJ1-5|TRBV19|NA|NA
CASGGGGQPQHF
TGTGCCAGTGGCGGGGGGGGACAGCCCCAGCATTTT
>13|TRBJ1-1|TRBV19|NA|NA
CASRQGQNTEAFF
TGTGCCAGTAGACAGGGTCAGAACACTGAAGCTTTCTTT
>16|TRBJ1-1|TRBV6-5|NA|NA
CASSYSKGSQMAEAFF
TGTGCCAGCAGTTACTCTAAGGGGTCCCAAATGGCTGAAGCTTTCTTT
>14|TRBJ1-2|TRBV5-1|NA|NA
CASSLAQQASGYTF
TGCGCCAGCAGCTTGGCCCAGCAAGCTAGTGGCTACACCTTC
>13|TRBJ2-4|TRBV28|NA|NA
CASRPIAKNIQYF
TGTGCCAGCAGACCTATAGCCAAAAACATTCAGTACTTC
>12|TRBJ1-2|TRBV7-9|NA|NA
CASSQDGGGYTF
TGTGCCAGCAGCCAAGACGGGGGTGGCTACACCTTC
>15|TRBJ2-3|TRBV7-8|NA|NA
CASSSPTGDTDTQYF
TGTGCCAGCAGCTCCCCAACCGGTGATACAGATACGCAGTATTTT
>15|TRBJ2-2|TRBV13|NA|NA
CASSPLAGNTGELFF
TGTGCCAGCAGCCCCTTGGCGGGGAACACCGGGGAGCTGTTTTTT
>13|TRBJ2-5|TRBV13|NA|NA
CASSSVGPEAQYF
TGTGCCAGCAGCTCCGTTGGCCCGGAGGCCCAGTACTTC